This is a list of T cell receptor beta chains from one sample in a study of OX40 agonist ivuxolimab in advanced cancers. Using immunoSEQ multiplex PCR, the repertoire was profiled, and TCRdb retains in-frame clones only, with some absent. This sample has over 20,000 clones, with approximately 88% found just once. Sequenced here: CD4+ or CD8+ T cells sorted from blood, sampled in a trial of the OX40 agonist ivuxolimab. The source is an adult with an advanced solid tumor such as melanoma, head and neck, liver or kidney cancer. CDR3s include the opening cysteine and the closing phenylalanine or tryptophan. D genes are given only for firm matches. Size is omitted from some rows. Given values are once, few, many or a class for expanded clones.

D gene: -; CDR3 length: 13; clone size: -; J gene: TRBJ2-7; V gene: TRBV27; CDR3 DNA: TGTGCCAGCAGTCACACTAGCTCCTACGAGCAGTACTTC; CDR3 protein: CASSHTSSYEQYF
D gene: -; CDR3 length: 15; clone size: -; J gene: TRBJ2-4; V gene: TRBV9; CDR3 DNA: TGTGCCAGCAGCGTAGGGGCGGCCCCCAAAAACATTCAGTACTTC; CDR3 protein: CASSVGAAPKNIQYF
D gene: -; CDR3 length: 13; clone size: -; J gene: TRBJ2-1; V gene: TRBV7-9; CDR3 DNA: TGTGCCAGCAGCTTAGCCCGACTAGATGAGCAGTTCTTC; CDR3 protein: CASSLARLDEQFF
D gene: TRBD1; CDR3 length: 14; clone size: -; J gene: TRBJ2-7; V gene: TRBV5-4; CDR3 DNA: TGTGCCAGCGGGACCGGGACAGGACCTTACGAGCAGTACTTC; CDR3 protein: CASGTGTGPYEQYF
D gene: -; CDR3 length: 15; clone size: once; J gene: TRBJ2-1; V gene: TRBV23-1; CDR3 DNA: TGCGCCAGCAGGGCTACGGGGCCCCGAGACAATGAGCAGTTCTTC; CDR3 protein: CASRATGPRDNEQFF
D gene: TRBD2; CDR3 length: 15; clone size: -; J gene: TRBJ2-1; V gene: TRBV9; CDR3 DNA: TGTGCCAGCGCGGCCGGGACTAGCGAATACAATGAGCAGTTCTTC; CDR3 protein: CASAAGTSEYNEQFF
D gene: -; CDR3 length: 14; clone size: -; J gene: TRBJ2-5; V gene: TRBV7-6; CDR3 DNA: TGTGCCAGCAGCTTAGCGTGGACAGAAGAGACCCAGTACTTC; CDR3 protein: CASSLAWTEETQYF
D gene: -; CDR3 length: 13; clone size: -; J gene: TRBJ1-6; V gene: TRBV6-1; CDR3 DNA: TGTGCCTGCCCCGGGACCCTGGATTCACCCCTCCACTTT; CDR3 protein: CACPGTLDSPLHF
D gene: -; CDR3 length: 15; clone size: -; J gene: TRBJ1-1; V gene: TRBV13; CDR3 DNA: TGTGCCAGCAGCGGTCGAGGCAGGGATAGCGCTGAAGCTTTCTTT; CDR3 protein: CASSGRGRDSAEAFF
D gene: -; CDR3 length: 13; clone size: -; J gene: TRBJ2-3; V gene: TRBV4-3; CDR3 DNA: TGCGCCAGCAGCCCCCCGGGTACAGATACGCAGTATTTT; CDR3 protein: CASSPPGTDTQYF
D gene: -; CDR3 length: 13; clone size: -; J gene: TRBJ1-2; V gene: TRBV5-6; CDR3 DNA: TGTGCCAGCAGCCCGTACAGGGTTCCCGGCTACACCTTC; CDR3 protein: CASSPYRVPGYTF
D gene: -; CDR3 length: 12; clone size: -; J gene: TRBJ1-1; V gene: TRBV27; CDR3 DNA: TGTGCCAGCAGTTTTTACCCAGGAGAAGCTTTCTTT; CDR3 protein: CASSFYPGEAFF